This section outlines one T cell receptor beta chain sequence together with its context. What it binds is not known. The sample is drawn from a study of T cell responses to AZD1222 COVID-19 vaccine. Study conclusions and caveats: Vaccination with two AZD1222 doses was followed by a rise in Spike-specific TCR breadth and depth.

Clones were read by immunoSEQ multiplex PCR, and TCRdb kept only the in-frame ones, dropping some. The table has fewer than 100,000 clones, under 90% seen once; the top ten hold over 1.2%. Trimming cost V 6 bases and J 0 bases, with 9 bases left between them. CDR3 size: 15 residues. Germline assignment: CDR1 MNHEY and CDR2 SMNVEV (reference sequence). The specimen comprised peripheral blood, sampled 28 days after the second AZD1222 dose. This chain uses TRBV27 with TRBJ1-6; D is unresolved. This receptor was identified in an adult who received the AZD1222 COVID-19 vaccine. This CDR3 reads CASRLEVSYNSPLHF. DNA for the CDR3: TGTGCCAGCAGGTTGGAGGTCTCCTATAATTCACCCCTCCACTTT.